Following are 31 T cell receptor beta chains from one sample sequenced in a study of cytomegalovirus exposure and HLA in healthy donors. Researchers ran the PCR with 60 Vbeta and 13 Jbeta primers. Method: immunoSEQ multiplex PCR; TCRdb's copy keeps in-frame clones and lacks some. Of under 200,000 clones in the sample, over 70% are singletons; the top ten hold about 3.4%. Specimen: PBMCs. The receptors were gathered from a female donor in good health and CMV-seronegative.

V and J are TRBV29-1 and TRBJ2-2; D unresolved. This CDR3 contains 11 residues. Germline CDR1 SQVTM, CDR2 ANQGSEA. Trimming shortened V by 4 bases and J by 8 bases, and 8 bases separated the two germline ends. In DNA, the CDR3 is TGCAGCGTTGGTAGTCTAGGGGAGCTGTTTTTT. Its translation is CSVGSLGELFF.

This clone showed up just a few times. J is TRBJ2-3 and V is TRBV7-2; D is perhaps TRBD1 (5 bases). V lost 5 bases and J 3 bases, leaving 15 bases between the germline ends. CDR1 SGHTA and CDR2 FQGNSA come from the germline V gene. The CDR3 has 15 amino acids. The DNA for the CDR3 is TGTGCCAGCAGCCCCGCAGGGATGGAGACAGATACGCAGTATTTT. This encodes CASSPAGMETDTQYF.

This sequence joins TRBV19 and TRBJ1-2, with D perhaps matching TRBD1 (5 bases). Deletions cut 5 bases from V and 5 bases from J, with 21 bases between. This CDR3 has 16 residues. The germline V gene encodes CDR1 LNHDA and CDR2 SQIVND (reference sequence). The CDR3 here is CASSPLGEGFGYGYTF. The CDR3 nucleotides are TGTGCCAGTAGTCCTTTGGGGGAGGGCTTCGGGTATGGCTACACCTTC.

The V and J genes are TRBV12-5 and TRBJ2-3; possible D gene TRBD2, 6 bases. Germline CDR1 LGHNT, CDR2 FRNRAP. The V gene lost 6 bases and the J gene lost 2 bases, with 12 bases spanning the gap. The CDR3 runs to 14 residues. The CDR3 sequence is CASGEGASTDTQYF. DNA for the CDR3: TGTGCTAGTGGGGAGGGAGCGTCCACAGATACGCAGTATTTT.

This clone was counted only a few times. The V call is TRBV5-1, the J call TRBJ2-7; TRBD1 aligns across 8 bases. CDR1 and CDR2 (germline): SGHRS, YFSETQ. V gave up 5 bases and J gave up 6 bases; unmatched junction bases: 19. The CDR3 loop spans 17 amino acids. This chain's CDR3 is CASSSLGVWTGLSEQYF. The DNA for the CDR3 is TGCGCCAGCAGTTCCTTAGGTGTGTGGACAGGGCTCTCCGAGCAGTACTTC.

V gene TRBV6-4 combines with J gene TRBJ1-4; D gene unclear. CDR1 and CDR2 from the germline V gene are MRHNA and SNTAGT. The CDR3 is 17 residues long. The ends were cut back, 6 bases at V and 4 bases at J, with 21 bases in the middle. The CDR3 DNA is TGTGCCAGCAGCCCGCCAGGTAACGACGGGGATAATGAAAAACTGTTTTTT. Its translation: CASSPPGNDGDNEKLFF.

This clone was observed a few times. This chain joins TRBV27 and TRBJ1-4; D is unresolved. V was pared by 5 bases and J by 8 bases, with 9 bases between. Germline CDR1 and CDR2: MNHEY and SMNVEV (reference sequence). The CDR3 has 12 residues. The DNA of the CDR3 is TGTGCCAGCAGTCCACTAGGGGAAAAACTGTTTTTT. Protein: CASSPLGEKLFF. Looking up the rest from reference TRBV27 and TRBJ1-4 gives the full variable domain: EAQVTQNPRYLITVTGKKLTVTCSQNMNHEYMSWYRQDPGLGLRQIYYSMNVEVTDKGDVPEGYKVSRKEKRNFPLILESPSPNQTSLYFCASSPLGEKLFFGSGTQLSVL.

This sequence joins TRBV5-4 and TRBJ2-5; 14 nucleotides match TRBD2. The trim removed 4 bases at V and 2 bases at J, leaving 7 bases unmatched. Germline V gene lookup returns CDR1 SGHNT and CDR2 YYREEE (reference sequence). There are 17 residues in the CDR3. CDR3 amino acids: CASSSPGLAGDQETQYF. The CDR3 DNA reads as TGTGCCAGCAGCAGCCCGGGACTAGCGGGGGATCAAGAGACCCAGTACTTC.

This chain links TRBV5-6 with TRBJ1-1; 7 nucleotides agree with TRBD1. Germline assignment: CDR1 SGHDT and CDR2 YYEEEE. The J segment lost 4 bases and the V segment lost 2 bases, leaving 5 bases of the junction unmatched. The CDR3 totals 14 residues. Written as DNA, the CDR3 is TGTGCCAGCAGCTTTACGACAGGGAGCACTGAAGCTTTCTTT. Its protein product is CASSFTTGSTEAFF.

The chain links TRBV4-1 to TRBJ2-2; 15 nucleotides agree with TRBD2. CDR1 is MGHRA, CDR2 YSYEKL, per germline. The CDR3 is 18 amino acids. Trimming cost V 1 base and J 6 bases; bases outside gene matches: 6. The CDR3 here is CASSQGTSGGAYAGELFF. The CDR3 bases are TGCGCCAGCAGCCAAGGGACTAGCGGGGGGGCTTATGCCGGGGAGCTGTTTTTT.

The chain uses TRBV29-1 and TRBJ2-3, with D possibly TRBD1 on 5 matching bases. The germline gives CDR1 SQVTM, CDR2 ANQGSEA. The CDR3 contains 10 residues. Trimming shortened V by 6 bases and J by 13 bases, and 14 bases separated the two germline ends. The CDR3 nucleotides read TGCAGCGTCCGGACACCCTGGGAGTATTTT. Translated: CSVRTPWEYF.

V usage is TRBV5-1 and J usage is TRBJ2-3, with 14 bases fitting TRBD2. V lost 3 bases and J lost 4; bases outside the gene matches: 4. The germline V gene has CDR1 SGHRS and CDR2 YFSETQ. The CDR3 is 16 amino acids. The chain's CDR3 is CASSSRLAGGPDTQYF. In nucleotides, the CDR3 is TGCGCCAGCAGCTCCCGACTAGCGGGGGGGCCAGATACGCAGTATTTT.

This clone occurred a few times. The rearrangement links TRBV19 to TRBJ1-2, with 9 bases aligning to TRBD1. Germline CDR1 and CDR2: LNHDA and SQIVND (reference sequence). V shed 7 bases and J 8 bases; nucleotides not matched to a gene: 8. CDR3 length equals 13 residues. The CDR3 sequence is CASTVQGARGYTF. The CDR3 coding sequence is TGTGCCAGTACCGTACAGGGGGCGCGAGGCTACACCTTC.

This sequence joins TRBV9 and TRBJ2-6; TRBD1 agrees at 7 bases. Germline V gene lookup returns CDR1 SGDLS and CDR2 YYNGEE. The CDR3 covers 16 residues. V was pared by 2 bases and J by 0 bases, with 2 bases of the junction left unmatched. CDR3 DNA: TGTGCCAGCAGCGTCGACAGGGACTCTGGGGCCAACGTCCTGACTTTC. Its protein product is CASSVDRDSGANVLTF.

The chain recombines TRBV21-1 with TRBJ1-2; the table's D call, TRBD1, has no DNA check behind it. TRBV21-1 constitutes a pseudogene. This CDR3 is 13 amino acids long. Here the CDR3 DNA reads TGTGCCAGCACCCTGGTAGGGGACTATGGCTACACCTTC. Protein: CASTLVGDYGYTF.

This chain connects TRBV27 to TRBJ2-1; D is possibly TRBD1 (5 bases). This CDR3 spans 15 amino acids. Trimming shortened V by 5 bases and J by 4 bases, and 15 bases separated the two germline ends. Germline CDR1 and CDR2: MNHEY and SMNVEV (reference sequence). The CDR3 loop reads CASSRSPTEYNEQFF. CDR3 DNA sequence: TGTGCCAGCAGTAGATCCCCGACAGAGTACAATGAGCAGTTCTTC.

V gene TRBV18 combines with J gene TRBJ2-1, with a weak D call TRBD1 (6 bases). V was pared by 3 bases and J by 4 bases, with 10 bases between. The CDR3 loop spans 14 amino acids. Germline-derived CDR1 and CDR2 are KGHSH and LQKENI. The CDR3 DNA follows: TGTGCCAGCTCACCGCCGGACAGATACAATGAGCAGTTCTTC. Residues: CASSPPDRYNEQFF.

The chain employs TRBV29-1 and TRBJ1-2; D is ambiguous. Germline CDR1 is SQVTM and CDR2 is ANQGSEA. The CDR3 is 11 residues long. V was trimmed by 0 bases and J by 8 bases, leaving 7 bases between them. In DNA form, the CDR3 reads TGCAGCGTTGAAGATCCTAGGGGCTACACCTTC. It codes for CSVEDPRGYTF.

This chain links TRBV9 with TRBJ2-3, with D possibly being TRBD2 (5 bases). This CDR3 has 18 amino acids. Trimming cost V 0 bases and J 0 bases, with 17 bases left between them. CDR1 SGDLS and CDR2 YYNGEE come from the germline V gene. CDR3 protein: CASSVATTTRTSTDTQYF. Here the CDR3 DNA reads TGTGCCAGCAGCGTAGCGACGACTACTAGAACTAGCACAGATACGCAGTATTTT.

The genes are TRBV28 and TRBJ2-3; D is possibly TRBD1 (6 bases). Trimming removed 6 bases at V and 6 bases at J, with 13 bases between. The CDR3 contains 13 residues. The germline CDR1 and CDR2 sequences are MDHEN and SYDVKM. In DNA form, the CDR3 reads TGTGCCAGCAGCCCGACAGGTTCGGATACGCAGTATTTT. Amino acid sequence: CASSPTGSDTQYF. The full variable domain, with the rest looked up from reference TRBV28 and TRBJ2-3, is DVKVTQSSRYLVKRTGEKVFLECVQDMDHENMFWYRQDPGLGLRLIYFSYDVKMKEKGDIPEGYSVSREKKERFSLILESASTNQTSMYLCASSPTGSDTQYFGPGTRLTVL.

This clone was detected only once. The rearrangement uses TRBV9 and TRBJ2-1, with 10 bases that match TRBD2. Unmatched junction bases numbered 2, after V lost 3 bases and J lost 2 bases. Per the germline V gene, CDR1 is SGDLS and CDR2 is YYNGEE. The CDR3 extends over 15 amino acids. For the CDR3, the DNA is TGTGCCAGCAGCGGACTAGCGGGCCCCTACAATGAGCAGTTCTTC. Translated: CASSGLAGPYNEQFF.

V is TRBV27 and J is TRBJ1-4; TRBD1 might be the D (5 bases). V shed 2 bases and J shed 11 bases, with 9 bases lying between them. Germline V lookup: CDR1 MNHEY, CDR2 SMNVEV (reference sequence). The CDR3 covers 12 residues. CDR3 amino acids: CASSLGGGKLFF. The DNA of the CDR3 is TGTGCCAGCAGTTTAGGGGGGGGGAAACTGTTTTTT. Full variable domain (rest looked up from reference TRBV27 and TRBJ1-4): EAQVTQNPRYLITVTGKKLTVTCSQNMNHEYMSWYRQDPGLGLRQIYYSMNVEVTDKGDVPEGYKVSRKEKRNFPLILESPSPNQTSLYFCASSLGGGKLFFGSGTQLSVL.

This rearrangement joins TRBV9 to TRBJ1-3, with TRBD1 identical over 9 bases. This CDR3 is 17 amino acids long. The V gene end was trimmed by 4 bases and the J gene end by 0 bases; junction bases not matched to a gene: 8. Germline CDR1 is SGDLS and CDR2 is YYNGEE. The CDR3 bases are TGTGCCAGCAGCTCACCGGGACAGGGCAGCTCTGGAAACACCATATATTTT. This translates into CASSSPGQGSSGNTIYF.

Here the CDR3 DNA reads TGTGCCAGCAGGGGAGGTGAAACAACTAATGAAAAACTGTTTTTT. Encoded protein: CASRGGETTNEKLFF. The gene calls are TRBV2 and TRBJ1-4, with D unclear. The germline V gene encodes CDR1 SNHLY and CDR2 FYNNEI. This CDR3 spans 15 amino acids. The V gene lost 6 bases and the J gene lost 0 bases, with 11 bases spanning the gap.

The J gene is TRBJ1-3, the V gene TRBV18, with D possibly matching TRBD1 (6 bases). CDR3 length: 13 residues. Trimming left V 0 bases short and J 7 bases short, with 7 bases between. CDR1 is KGHSH, CDR2 LQKENI, per germline. CDR3 coding DNA: TGTGCCAGCTCACCACCGGGGGCGAACACCATATATTTT. Its protein is CASSPPGANTIYF.

The chain recombines TRBV4-3 with TRBJ1-2; perhaps TRBD1 as D (6 bases). CDR1 and CDR2 (germline): LGHNA, YSLEER. This CDR3 is built from 16 residues. V lost 3 bases to trimming and J lost 4 bases, with 18 bases between them. The DNA for the CDR3 is TGCGCCAGCAGCCACCCGAAGACAGGCGGATTCTATGGCTACACCTTC. Translating it yields CASSHPKTGGFYGYTF.

The chain carries TRBV9 and TRBJ2-3; 9 positions match TRBD2. The V gene's germline CDR1 is SGDLS and CDR2 YYNGEE. The CDR3 spans 16 residues. Losses at the gene ends were 0 bases for V and 3 bases for J; bases not matched to a gene: 5. The CDR3 nucleotides read TGTGCCAGCAGCGTAGGACTAGCGGATTTTACAGATACGCAGTATTTT. Protein product: CASSVGLADFTDTQYF.

The V call is TRBV6-4, the J call TRBJ2-1, with 9 nucleotides matching TRBD2. CDR3 length: 16 residues. The junction had 4 bases not matched to a gene; V was cut back by 2 bases and J by 2 bases. Germline values: CDR1 MRHNA, CDR2 SNTAGT. The CDR3 sequence: CASSDNSGRAYNEQFF. The CDR3 nucleotides are TGTGCCAGCAGTGACAATAGCGGGAGAGCCTACAATGAGCAGTTCTTC.

Regarding this clone: One end of the junction does not line up with germline, which may come from a read error. The V call is TRBV11-2, the J call TRBJ1-5; possibly TRBD1 for D (6 bases). Germline loops: CDR1 SGHAT, CDR2 FQNNGV. The CDR3 has 14 amino acids. In nucleotides, the CDR3 is TGTGCCGGCAGCCCCACAGGGATCAATCAGCCCCAGCATTTT. Translation: CAGSPTGINQPQHF.

J is TRBJ2-6 and V is TRBV11-2; D not resolved. CDR1 is SGHAT and CDR2 is FQNNGV in the germline V gene. V lost 0 bases to trimming and J lost 0 bases, with 9 bases between them. The CDR3 covers 17 residues. The CDR3 spells CASSLDERGSGANVLTF. The CDR3 DNA reads as TGTGCCAGCAGCTTAGATGAGCGCGGCTCTGGGGCCAACGTCCTGACTTTC.

The V gene is TRBV7-8, the J gene TRBJ2-7, with 7 bases aligning to TRBD2. The germline gives CDR1 SGHVS, CDR2 FQNEAQ. After removal of 5 bases from V and 6 bases from J, the junction contained 13 bases not matched to a gene. CDR3 length: 15 amino acids. CDR3 in DNA: TGTGCCAGCAGCCCCAGAGCGGGATGGGTCTCCGAGCAGTACTTC. Its translation: CASSPRAGWVSEQYF. Full variable domain (outside the CDR3, taken from reference TRBV7-8 and TRBJ2-7): GAGVSQSPRYKVAKRGQDVALRCDPISGHVSLFWYQQALGQGPEFLTYFQNEAQLDKSGLPSDRFFAERPEGSVSTLKIQRTQQEDSAVYLCASSPRAGWVSEQYFGPGTRLTVT.